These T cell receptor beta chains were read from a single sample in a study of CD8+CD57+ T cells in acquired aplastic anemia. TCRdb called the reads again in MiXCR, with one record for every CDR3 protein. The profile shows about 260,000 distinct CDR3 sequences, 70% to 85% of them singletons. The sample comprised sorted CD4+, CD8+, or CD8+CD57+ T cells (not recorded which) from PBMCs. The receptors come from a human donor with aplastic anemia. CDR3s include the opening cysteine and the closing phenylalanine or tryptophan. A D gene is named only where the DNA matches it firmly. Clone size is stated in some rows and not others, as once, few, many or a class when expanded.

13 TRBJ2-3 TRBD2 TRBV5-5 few CASGFGRADTQYF TGTGCCAGCGGCTTCGGGAGGGCAGATACGCAGTATTTT
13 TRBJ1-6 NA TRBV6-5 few CASSYGENSPLHF TGTGCCAGCAGTTACGGCGAGAATTCACCCCTCCACTTT
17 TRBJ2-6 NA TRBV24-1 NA CATSGLKDTSGANVLTF TGTGCCACCAGTGGGTTGAAAGACACCTCTGGGGCCAACGTCCTGACTTTC
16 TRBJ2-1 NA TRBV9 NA CASSEGTGRNQPQQFF TGTGCCAGCAGCGAAGGGACCGGCCGCAATCAGCCCCAGCAGTTCTTC
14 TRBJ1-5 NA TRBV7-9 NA CASSAASGTELYHF TGTGCCAGCAGTGCGGCTAGCGGCACCGAACTCTACCATTTT
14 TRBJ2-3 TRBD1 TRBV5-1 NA CASSLEGQAITQYF TGTGCCAGCAGCTTGGAAGGACAGGCCATTACGCAGTATTTT
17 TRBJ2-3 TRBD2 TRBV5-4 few CASSFTTVAGETDTQYF TGTGCCAGCAGCTTTACTACCGTAGCGGGAGAGACAGATACGCAGTATTTT
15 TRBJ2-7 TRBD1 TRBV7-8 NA CASSLDAGGPYEQYF TGTGCCAGCAGCTTAGACGCAGGGGGACCCTACGAGCAGTACTTC
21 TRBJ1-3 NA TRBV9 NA CASSGNTGTIQTFSSGNTIYF TGTGCCAGCAGCGGAAACACCGGGACCATACAGACTTTTAGCTCTGGAAACACCATATATTTT
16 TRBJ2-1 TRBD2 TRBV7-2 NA CASSLQRGGGTEEQFF TGTGCCAGCAGCTTACAGAGAGGCGGGGGTACCGAGGAGCAGTTCTTC
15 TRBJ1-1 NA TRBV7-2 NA CASSQAGNQNTQYFF TGTGCCAGCAGCCAAGCGGGCAACCAAAACACCCAGTACTTCTTT
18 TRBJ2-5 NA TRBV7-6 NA CASSLPSQGGLYQETQYF TGTGCCAGCAGCTTACCCTCCCAGGGGGGACTGTACCAGGAGACCCAGTACTTC
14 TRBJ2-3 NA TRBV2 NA CASSLAEGPQTQYF TGTGCCAGCAGCTTAGCGGAAGGTCCTCAGACCCAGTATTTT
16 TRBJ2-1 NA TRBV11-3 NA CASSLSSARGSDEQFF TGTGCCAGCAGCTTGTCATCAGCCCGGGGGAGCGATGAGCAGTTCTTC
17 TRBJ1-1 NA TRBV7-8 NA CASSLAGGPGTQYEAFF TGTGCCAGCAGCTTGGCGGGAGGTCCCGGTACGCAGTATGAAGCTTTCTTT
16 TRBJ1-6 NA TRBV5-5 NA CASRSEESGYNSPLHF TGTGCCAGCAGATCAGAGGAGAGCGGCTATAATTCACCCCTCCACTTT